One sample yielded the 32 T cell receptor beta chains listed below, sequenced in a study of T-cell memory formation after mild COVID-19. TCRdb used MiXCR to reprocess the 5' RACE reads, holding one entry per CDR3 protein. Of around 320,000 distinct CDR3 sequences listed, 13% to 15% were seen once; the top ten hold 20% to 25%. The sample was PBMCs or a T cell subset sorted from them (not recorded which). The receptors were sampled from a man younger than 30 who had mild COVID-19 (a few samples of this study predate the infection). Cell type and time point are not known.

The sample holds many counts of this clonotype. The genes are TRBV20-1 and TRBJ1-2, with a tentative D call TRBD1 (6 bases). V shed 3 bases and J shed 1 base, with 18 bases lying between them. The germline V gene has CDR1 DFQATT and CDR2 SNEGSKA (reference sequence). The CDR3 is 16 amino acids. The CDR3 loop reads CSASALRDTFNYGYTF. The DNA of the CDR3 is TGCAGTGCTAGCGCGCTCCGGGACACATTTAACTATGGCTACACCTTC.

The J gene is TRBJ1-6, the V gene TRBV6-2 or TRBV6-3; D gene ambiguous. Per germline, CDR1 MNHEY and CDR2 SVGEGT. V dropped 6 bases and J dropped 9 bases, with 9 bases sitting between them. The CDR3 runs to 12 residues. CDR3 sequence (DNA): TGTGCCAGCAGATGGACCTCTTCACCCCTCCACTTT. This gives the protein CASRWTSSPLHF.

There are a few counts of this clonotype. The rearrangement links TRBV6-2 or TRBV6-3 to TRBJ2-7; D gene ambiguous. The V gene's germline CDR1 is MNHEY and CDR2 SVGEGT. Trimming took off 5 bases at V and 2 bases at J, with 13 bases between the two ends. The CDR3 is made up of 14 amino acids. The DNA for the CDR3 is TGTGCCAGCAGTCCACTAAATCCTACCTACGAGCAGTACTTC. Translated: CASSPLNPTYEQYF.

The V call is TRBV7-9, the J call TRBJ2-2; unclear D gene. The CDR3 covers 13 residues. V was clipped by 5 bases and J by 5 bases, with 9 bases between them. Per germline, CDR1 SEHNR and CDR2 FQNEAQ (reference sequence). The CDR3 spells CASSPRPTGELFF. DNA for the CDR3: TGTGCCAGCAGCCCCCGACCTACCGGGGAGCTGTTTTTT.

In this sample, this clonotype turned up a few times. V gene TRBV11-2 combines with J gene TRBJ1-2; a possible D gene is TRBD1 (5 bases). The CDR3 length is 12 residues. Per the germline V gene, CDR1 is SGHAT and CDR2 is FQNNGV. The V end was cut by 5 bases, the J end by 8 bases, with 12 bases between. The CDR3 DNA sequence: TGTGCCAGCAGCACCGACTGGGACGGCTACACCTTC. It translates to CASSTDWDGYTF.

The CDR3 here is CASSPSTANYGYTF. DNA for the CDR3: TGTGCCAGCAGCCCTTCGACAGCAAACTATGGCTACACCTTC. The chain recombines TRBV7-2 with TRBJ1-2, with a weak D call TRBD1 (5 bases). Trimming removed 5 bases from V and 2 bases from J, with 12 bases in between. CDR3 length: 14 residues. Germline V gives CDR1 SGHTA, CDR2 FQGNSA.

The CDR3 loop reads CASKLALTSTDTQYF. The DNA of the CDR3 is TGTGCCAGCAAACTGGCGCTAACCAGCACAGATACGCAGTATTTT. This chain links TRBV7-9 with TRBJ2-3; D call uncertain. Germline CDR1 SEHNR, CDR2 FQNEAQ (reference sequence). There are 15 residues in the CDR3. V was cut by 7 bases and J by 0 bases, with 14 bases left in between.

A few counts support this clonotype. V gene TRBV2 combines with J gene TRBJ2-3; 10 bases map to TRBD2. This CDR3 spans 14 amino acids. CDR1 and CDR2 (germline): SNHLY, FYNNEI. With V trimmed by 11 bases and J by 3 bases, 8 bases remained unmatched. CDR3 in amino acids: CAGYTSGVTDTQYF. CDR3 bases: TGTGCCGGTTACACTAGCGGGGTTACAGATACGCAGTATTTT.

This clonotype has only a few counts. J is TRBJ2-7 and V is TRBV11-2, with a possible D match to TRBD2 (5 bases). Germline V gene lookup returns CDR1 SGHAT and CDR2 FQNNGV. The germline V and J ends were trimmed by 4 bases and 0 bases, with 13 bases remaining between them. This CDR3 is 15 amino acids long. CDR3 sequence reads: CASSSSIGDSYEQYF. The CDR3 bases are TGTGCCAGCAGCTCCTCTATCGGGGACTCCTACGAGCAGTACTTC.

This clonotype was picked up a small number of times. The chain links TRBV7-9 to TRBJ1-6, with 7 bases lining up with TRBD1. V trimming: 0 bases; J trimming: 7 bases; junction bases outside the gene matches: 3. The CDR3 is made up of 15 amino acids. In germline, CDR1 is SEHNR, CDR2 FQNEAQ (reference sequence). The CDR3 sequence is CASSLAGDSNSPLHF. As DNA, the CDR3 is TGTGCCAGCAGCTTAGCGGGGGACAGCAATTCACCCCTCCACTTT.

This clonotype was counted a few times. This chain links TRBV4-3 with TRBJ1-4; 7 positions match TRBD1. Germline V lookup: CDR1 LGHNA, CDR2 YSLEER. The CDR3 sequence is 16 residues long. V shed 1 base, J shed 3 bases, and the junction held 5 bases outside the gene matches. The CDR3 DNA sequence: TGCGCCAGCAGCCAAGGACCAGGACAGGCTAATGAAAAACTGTTTTTT. Protein sequence: CASSQGPGQANEKLFF.

This clonotype was counted only a few times. The junction shows a germline mismatch at one end, possibly a read error. The chain couples TRBV7-7 to TRBJ2-5; D not certain. CDR3 length: 15 residues. The germline gives CDR1 SSHAT, CDR2 FNYEAQ (reference sequence). The CDR3 here is CASSKIGRGQETQYF. CDR3 sequence (DNA): TGTGCTAGCAGCAAAATCGGCAGAGGCCAAGAGACCCAGTACTTC.

This clonotype was recorded many times. The chain recombines TRBV7-2 with TRBJ2-3, with D tentatively TRBD1 or TRBD2 (6 bases each). The V gene's germline CDR1 is SGHTA and CDR2 FQGNSA. This CDR3 is built from 17 residues. Trimming removed 6 bases from V and 3 bases from J, with 22 bases in between. Written as DNA, the CDR3 is TGTGCCAGCAGGAAGAGGGGTCTAGGGGGACTTACAGATACGCAGTATTTT. Amino acid sequence: CASRKRGLGGLTDTQYF.

This clonotype was detected only a few times. This chain links TRBV6-6 with TRBJ2-7; D is possibly TRBD2 (5 bases). Germline V gives CDR1 MNHNY, CDR2 SVGAGI (reference sequence). The length of the CDR3 is 15 residues. V lost 2 bases and J 4 bases, leaving 15 bases between the germline ends. The CDR3 region has the DNA TGTGCCAGCAGTTACAACCGGGCTAGCTCGTACGAGCAGTACGTC. It specifies CASSYNRASSYEQYV.

This clonotype was observed at least ten times. The CDR3 reads CASSALTSGGAREQFF. The DNA of the CDR3 is TGCGCCAGCAGCGCACTCACTAGCGGGGGGGCCCGTGAGCAGTTCTTC. The chain is built from TRBV5-1 and TRBJ2-1; 13 nucleotides line up with TRBD2. Germline V gene lookup returns CDR1 SGHRS and CDR2 YFSETQ. The CDR3 contains 16 residues. V lost 4 bases and J lost 9; bases outside the gene matches: 10.

This chain joins TRBV12-3 or TRBV12-4 and TRBJ1-3, with TRBD1 matching over 8 bases. CDR3 length equals 16 residues. The trim removed 0 bases at V and 2 bases at J, leaving 3 bases unmatched. DNA of the CDR3: TGTGCCAGCAGTTTAGCGCGCAGGGGGCCTGGAAACACCATATATTTT. Amino acid sequence: CASSLARRGPGNTIYF.

This clonotype has ten or more counts. The rearrangement joins TRBV4-1 to TRBJ2-7; D might be TRBD2 (6 bases). The CDR3 spans 16 residues. Trimming stripped 1 base from V and 0 bases from J, with 13 bases between. Germline lookup yields CDR1 MGHRA and CDR2 YSYEKL. CDR3 region: CASSQVVAGTSYEQYF. CDR3 DNA: TGCGCCAGCAGCCAAGTGGTTGCGGGGACCTCCTACGAGCAGTACTTC.

The V gene is TRBV27, the J gene TRBJ2-2; unclear D gene. The germline V and J ends were trimmed by 4 bases and 4 bases, with 10 bases remaining between them. Germline-derived CDR1 and CDR2 are MNHEY and SMNVEV (reference sequence). The CDR3 covers 14 residues. The CDR3 nucleotides are TGTGCCAGCAGTTACTACAGACTCACCGGGGAGCTGTTTTTT. Its protein is CASSYYRLTGELFF.

The chain carries TRBV6-2 or TRBV6-3 and TRBJ2-3; D is perhaps TRBD2 (6 bases). Germline CDR1 is MNHEY and CDR2 is SVGEGT. The CDR3 is 15 amino acids. The V end was cut by 6 bases, the J end by 7 bases, with 20 bases between. CDR3 protein: CASSQGTPWIYTQYF. The CDR3 DNA follows: TGTGCCAGCAGCCAAGGGACTCCCTGGATTTATACGCAGTATTTT.

This clonotype was observed a handful of times. One junction end does not reproduce the germline sequence, and a read error may be involved. This chain links TRBV2 with TRBJ2-7; no firm D call. The germline V gene encodes CDR1 SNHLY and CDR2 FYNNEI. CDR3 length: 12 amino acids. CDR3 DNA: TGTGCCAGCAGTGAAGGCCCGATCATCATGCGCTTC. Amino acids: CASSEGPIIMRF.

The sample holds many counts of this clonotype. The chain links TRBV29-1 to TRBJ1-3; 7 nucleotides agree with TRBD1. The CDR3 consists of 13 residues. CDR1 and CDR2 from the germline V gene are SQVTM and ANQGSEA. V lost 5 bases and J lost 8; bases outside the gene matches: 9. The CDR3 is CSVRDSLSDTIYF. The CDR3 nucleotides read TGCAGCGTTCGGGACAGTTTATCTGACACCATATATTTT.

This clonotype was counted many times. The chain couples TRBV12-3 or TRBV12-4 to TRBJ2-5; 8 bases are a match to TRBD2. The CDR3 has 13 amino acids. The V and J ends lost 6 bases and 3 bases, in that order; junction bases with no gene match: 3. The CDR3 DNA sequence: TGTGCCAGCAGCCGGCGGGGGGAAGAGACCCAGTACTTC. Translated: CASSRRGEETQYF.

This rearrangement joins TRBV7-2 to TRBJ2-7, with D possibly being TRBD1 (6 bases). Between the trimmed V and J ends, which lost 5 bases and 4 bases, there was a span of 15 bases. The CDR3 is 14 residues long. The germline CDR1 and CDR2 sequences are SGHTA and FQGNSA. CDR3 sequence reads: CASSPSQGGYEQYF. The CDR3 DNA follows: TGTGCCAGCAGCCCGAGCCAAGGGGGATACGAGCAGTACTTC.

This clonotype was detected a few times. This rearrangement joins TRBV7-9 to TRBJ1-2; D is undetermined. This CDR3 is built from 12 residues. Deletions cut 2 bases from V and 6 bases from J, with 7 bases between. Per germline, CDR1 SEHNR and CDR2 FQNEAQ (reference sequence). The CDR3 region is CASSLRTDGYTF. CDR3 nucleotide sequence: TGTGCCAGCAGCTTACGGACGGATGGCTACACCTTC.

This chain links TRBV28 with TRBJ2-7; 12 nucleotides match TRBD2. Germline-derived CDR1 and CDR2 are MDHEN and SYDVKM. This CDR3 spans 16 amino acids. V gave up 3 bases and J gave up 0 bases; unmatched junction bases: 3. The CDR3 reads CASSLGLAGSSYEQYV. The DNA for the CDR3 is TGTGCCAGCAGTTTGGGACTAGCGGGTAGCTCCTACGAGCAGTACGTC.

This clonotype was counted a few times. This sequence joins TRBV6-2 or TRBV6-3 and TRBJ2-3; 8 bases line up with TRBD2. With V trimmed by 5 bases and J by 6 bases, 16 bases remained unmatched. This CDR3 spans 17 amino acids. Germline CDR1 reads MNHEY; CDR2 reads SVGEGT. The CDR3 sequence: CASSPLPDGGAWDTQYF. DNA of the CDR3: TGTGCCAGCAGTCCCCTACCGGACGGGGGGGCATGGGATACGCAGTATTTT.

This chain uses TRBV20-1 with TRBJ2-1; a weak D match, TRBD2 (5 bases). The V gene lost 3 bases and the J gene lost 8 bases, with 17 bases spanning the gap. Germline values: CDR1 DFQATT, CDR2 SNEGSKA (reference sequence). This CDR3 region has 14 residues. CDR3 amino acids: CSARGGLVFYEQFF. The CDR3 bases are TGCAGTGCTAGGGGCGGACTTGTCTTCTATGAGCAGTTCTTC.

CDR3: CASSPGGVAKNIQYF. The CDR3 DNA is TGTGCCAGCAGCCCCGGGGGGGTTGCCAAAAACATTCAGTACTTC. J is TRBJ2-4 and V is TRBV13; 8 bases are a match to TRBD2. The V and J ends lost 5 bases and 1 base, in that order; junction bases with no gene match: 4. Germline V gene lookup returns CDR1 PRHDT and CDR2 FYEKMQ (reference sequence). The CDR3 spans 15 residues.

J is TRBJ2-2 and V is TRBV4-1, with a possible D match to TRBD1 (6 bases). CDR3 size: 11 residues. V shed 10 bases and J shed 6 bases, with 9 bases lying between them. Looked up from germline, CDR1 is MGHRA and CDR2 is YSYEKL. CDR3 sequence (DNA): TGCGCCACCGAGGGGGCCGGGGAGCTGTTTTTT. This gives the protein CATEGAGELFF.

V usage is TRBV6-5 and J usage is TRBJ1-5; 8 nucleotides line up with TRBD1. This CDR3 has 16 residues. V gave up 5 bases and J gave up 1 base; unmatched junction bases: 7. The germline gives CDR1 MNHEY, CDR2 SVGAGI. CDR3 region: CASSQGTGPSNQPQHF. The CDR3 DNA sequence: TGTGCCAGCAGTCAAGGGACAGGCCCGAGCAATCAGCCCCAGCATTTT.

There are a few counts of this clonotype. The chain carries TRBV4-1 and TRBJ2-5, with TRBD2 matching over 8 bases. In germline, CDR1 is MGHRA, CDR2 YSYEKL. Trimming removed 6 bases from V and 5 bases from J; junction bases left unmatched: 14. This CDR3 contains 16 residues. As DNA, the CDR3 is TGCGCCAGCAGGAACGGGAGGGCAGGGCCCGAGGAGACCCAGTACTTC. Its translation: CASRNGRAGPEETQYF.

This clonotype was seen more than once but under ten times. V and J are TRBV5-5 and TRBJ2-3; no clear D gene. CDR3 size: 14 residues. The germline CDR1 and CDR2 sequences are SGHKS and YYEKEE (reference sequence). The V end was cut by 1 base, the J end by 0 bases, with 6 bases between. CDR3 protein: CASSLSFSTDTQYF. CDR3 DNA sequence: TGTGCCAGCAGCTTGTCGTTCAGCACAGATACGCAGTATTTT.